The 6 T cell receptor beta chains below come from one sample, sequenced in a study of blood T cell repertoires in COVID-19 (dated by TCRdb to 2018 to 2021). Libraries came from the immunoSEQ multiplex PCR assay. TCRdb mirrors the immuneACCESS table, restricted to in-frame sequences. Some clones are absent from its copies; in checked studies, under half trace to an unresolved V gene, and the reason for the others is unknown. This sample gives about 17,000 clones in total; approximately 80% of them show up just once. 22% of the sample belongs to the ten largest clones. Sequenced: peripheral blood. The receptors stem from a man between 60 and 75 years old with active or convalescent COVID-19.

The rearrangement joins TRBV4-1 to TRBJ1-2, with 7 positions matching TRBD1. The CDR3 has 17 residues. Germline CDR1 and CDR2: MGHRA and YSYEKL. Trimming took 3 bases from V and 6 from J; bases not matched to a gene: 16. In nucleotides, the CDR3 is TGCGCCAGCAGCCACCGATATCCCTCGACAGGGACGAATGGCTACACCTTC. Protein sequence: CASSHRYPSTGTNGYTF.

The V gene is TRBV7-2, the J gene TRBJ2-5; TRBD2 matches 9 bases. Germline trimming cut 5 bases from V and 2 bases from J; bases unmatched to any gene: 9. Germline CDR1 SGHTA, CDR2 FQGNSA. CDR3 length: 16 amino acids. This CDR3 is CASSRTLAGSQETQYF. The CDR3 DNA is TGTGCCAGCAGCCGGACTCTAGCGGGATCACAAGAGACCCAGTACTTC.

V and J are TRBV11-2 and TRBJ2-2, with D perhaps TRBD2 (5 bases). Germline V CDR1 and CDR2: SGHAT, FQNNGV. This CDR3 has 13 amino acids. The V end lost 1 base, the J end lost 9 bases, and 9 bases lay between the germline ends. The CDR3 loop reads CASSLVATRELFF. CDR3 bases: TGTGCCAGCAGCTTAGTAGCGACCCGGGAGCTGTTTTTT.

This clone was observed a few times. The chain is built from TRBV5-1 and TRBJ1-1; TRBD1 aligns across 7 bases. With 7 bases clipped from V and 1 base from J, the junction kept 7 bases outside the gene matches. Per the germline V gene, CDR1 is SGHRS and CDR2 is YFSETQ. The CDR3 spans 14 residues. The DNA of the CDR3 is TGCGCCAGCTCGCCAGGGGGATCGAACACTGAAGCTTTCTTT. This codes for CASSPGGSNTEAFF.

In its sample, this clone is medium-sized. This chain joins TRBV5-1 and TRBJ2-5; 13 bases fit TRBD2. V lost 0 bases to trimming and J lost 2 bases; unmatched junction nucleotides: 7. Germline V CDR1 and CDR2: SGHRS, YFSETQ. The CDR3 is 18 amino acids. As DNA, the CDR3 is TGCGCCAGCAGCTTGGGGATTTCACTAGCGGGGGGGCAAGAGACCCAGTACTTC. This codes for CASSLGISLAGGQETQYF.

This clone was counted a few times. The rearrangement uses TRBV5-4 and TRBJ1-3, with D uncertain. Trimming pared 4 bases from V and 5 bases from J, leaving 10 bases between. The CDR3 runs 13 residues. Per germline, CDR1 SGHNT and CDR2 YYREEE (reference sequence). CDR3 in amino acids: CASSADKRNTIYF. CDR3 sequence (DNA): TGTGCCAGCAGCGCCGACAAGCGAAACACCATATATTTT.